A single sample gave rise to the 7 T cell receptor beta chains below, sequenced in a study of T cell responses to AZD1222 COVID-19 vaccine. The data were produced by immunoSEQ multiplex PCR, yet TCRdb's version contains in-frame clones alone and is incomplete. The table records roughly 180,000 clones, 91% of them present only once. Specimen: peripheral blood, collected on day 0 of AZD1222 vaccination. These receptors originate from an adult in good health.

This clone came up once. The rearrangement uses TRBV9 and TRBJ2-3, with 7 bases that match TRBD1. This CDR3 region has 18 residues. CDR1 is SGDLS and CDR2 is YYNGEE in the germline V gene. Trimming cost V 2 bases and J 1 base; bases outside gene matches: 13. The CDR3 DNA reads as TGTGCCAGCAGCGTCCTCTATCGCGACAGGGCGGGCACAGATACGCAGTATTTT. Translated, it gives CASSVLYRDRAGTDTQYF.

V is TRBV4-3 and J is TRBJ1-4; the D is unclear. The germline V and J ends were trimmed by 1 base and 8 bases, with 11 bases remaining between them. The CDR3 consists of 14 residues. Germline V CDR1 and CDR2: LGHNA, YSLEER. The CDR3 sequence: CASSQVEGREKLFF. For the CDR3, the DNA is TGCGCCAGCAGCCAAGTGGAGGGTAGGGAAAAACTGTTTTTT.

V gene TRBV6-5 combines with J gene TRBJ1-2; D unresolved. Germline loops: CDR1 MNHEY, CDR2 SVGAGI. The CDR3 contains 12 residues. The V end was cut by 6 bases, the J end by 8 bases, with 13 bases between. The CDR3 DNA sequence: TGTGCCAGCAGCCGGACCTCCGGAGGCTACACCTTC. This encodes CASSRTSGGYTF.

The gene calls are TRBV6-6 and TRBJ2-7; 10 bases fit TRBD1. Germline V gene sequence: CDR1 MNHNY, CDR2 SVGAGI (reference sequence). CDR3 length: 16 residues. V shed 5 bases, J shed 2 bases, and the junction held 9 bases outside the gene matches. The CDR3 nucleotides are TGTGCCAGCAGTCCGACCGGACAGGGGGTGACCTACGAGCAGTACTTC. It is translated as CASSPTGQGVTYEQYF.

This chain connects TRBV19 to TRBJ1-1; 7 nucleotides align to TRBD1. The trim removed 11 bases at V and 2 bases at J, leaving 8 bases unmatched. The length of the CDR3 is 13 residues. Per germline, CDR1 LNHDA and CDR2 SQIVND (reference sequence). This CDR3 is CAANRGSNTEAFF. Here the CDR3 DNA reads TGTGCCGCAAACAGGGGAAGTAACACTGAAGCTTTCTTT.

This clone was detected only a few times. The genes are TRBV4-1 and TRBJ1-1; 9 bases map to TRBD1. The junction had 10 bases not matched to a gene; V was cut back by 2 bases and J by 0 bases. The CDR3 is made up of 18 amino acids. Germline-derived CDR1 and CDR2 are MGHRA and YSYEKL. CDR3 nucleotides: TGCGCCAGCAGCCAATTAGCGGGACAGGGATCTTTGAACACTGAAGCTTTCTTT. Protein product: CASSQLAGQGSLNTEAFF.

The genes are TRBV7-2 and TRBJ2-1, with 9 bases fitting TRBD1. The CDR3 loop spans 13 amino acids. The germline gives CDR1 SGHTA, CDR2 FQGNSA. V shed 5 bases and J 16 bases; nucleotides not matched to a gene: 12. CDR3 sequence (DNA): TGTGCCAGCAGCCCCCTATCACAGGGGGCGTTTTTCTTC. The encoded protein is CASSPLSQGAFFF.